This record concerns one T cell receptor (beta chain) sequence. This clone turned up a few times. Its specific antigen is unknown. No quality values exist for individual bases; no much larger clone is one base distant. This entry comes from a study of T cell repertoires in ileal Crohn's disease (dated by TCRdb to between 2018 and 2020). Background on the whole study: Median disease duration was around eight years, and approximately 34% of patients were identified as active smokers at the time of surgery. All patients had surgery for a complication: stricturing disease in around 60% and penetrating disease in approximately 39%. About half of the patients received postoperative therapy: under 13 received thiopurines and roughly 19 received anti-TNF agents. TCR repertoire analysis was done in 50 to 70 Crohn's disease patients from a prospective multicentre cohort. The study was conducted in parallel with a multicentre cohort built to find predictors of early endoscopic recurrence after ileocolonic resection. A Rutgeerts score above i0 was used to define endoscopic postoperative recurrence. A total of 170 or so mucosal samples from roughly 60 patients were sequenced, with samples obtained at several locations on the surgical specimen and at postoperative endoscopy. Broad study findings and their caveats: Compared with non-smokers, patients who were active smokers at surgery showed a significantly higher proportion of clonal expansions (25.9% vs 17.9%, p=0.02). Only a subgroup of patients, of unstated size, had their mucosal CD4 and CD8 T cells sorted and sequenced. Higher percentages of high-frequency clones at the time of surgery were linked to endoscopic recurrence, and every patient with clonality above 26.8% (18/57) had recurrence. Compared with CD4 T cells, sorted CD8 T cells held more high-frequency clones, which suggests that the mucosal expansions were mostly CD8.

To be eligible, patients had to be adults with ileal or ileocolonic Crohn's disease and an indication for ileocolonic resection. Whole ileal mucosal biopsies were stored frozen at -80°C before DNA extraction. A TRizol-based method was used to extract genomic DNA from the frozen whole biopsies, and the DNA was quantified with a NanoDrop 2000 spectrophotometer. Counted from cysteine to phenylalanine, this CDR3 has 15 amino acids. Only the CDR3 portion is preserved as DNA: 45 bases, with reading frame beginning at the first base. CDR1 and CDR2 (SNHLY, FYNNEI) derive from the germline V gene. At the junction V is shortened by 4 bases and J by 1 base, with 12 bases in between. Five hundred nanograms of biopsy DNA per sample were submitted for commercial TCRB immunosequencing. Adaptive Biotechnology amplified the CDR3 regions from genomic DNA with a two-step multiplex PCR designed to control amplification bias. Primers for every V and J gene segment were used in the first PCR, and barcodes and Illumina adapters were added in the second PCR. An Illumina instrument was used to sequence the CDR3 libraries. The paper's data handling went like this. Analysis combined the vendor-provided pipelines with custom analysis of raw data in R/Bioconductor under R version 3.3.0. Clonality, which ranges from 0 to 1, was calculated as the inverse of the normalised Shannon entropy across all productive clones. The repertoire share taken up by the top 100 clones defined high-frequency clones, and only clones that passed a 95% confidence test were kept. Overlap between samples was measured with the Morisita-Horn index, while repertoire diversity was measured with the Simpson index. TCRdb took this table from immuneACCESS and kept in-frame rearrangements with V and J called. Such tables lack part of the clones; where checked against another copy, unresolved V genes explain under half of the gap, and the rest is unexplained. V, J and clone size derive from that table, while D and trimming were established from the DNA sequence. The table for this sample lists 7,000 to 9,500 clones; around three quarters of them were counted only once. The top ten clones comprise over 4% of the sample.

Sample: ileal tissue. This TCR derives from an adult with Crohn's disease. Here the chain combines TRBV2 and TRBJ2-3; the D segment could be TRBD2, given 6 matching bases. The CDR3 corresponds to CASSVGGARTDTQYF. The DNA is as follows: TGTGCCAGCAGTGTAGGAGGGGCTCGCACAGATACGCAGTATTTT.